The 26 T cell receptor beta chains presented below share a single source sample, sequenced in a study of T cell repertoires in cytomegalovirus infection. Antigens of these TCRs are unknown. TCRdb ran MiXCR on the reads and lists one entry per CDR3 protein. The sample holds 900,000 to 950,000 distinct CDR3 sequences, approximately 33% seen once. The starting material was cultured CD8+ T cells from PBMCs, obtained from culture after CMV antigen stimulation. These receptors were collected from a human donor in good health (CMV status not recorded). Some clones in this sample may be carry-over from other donors' samples.

V usage is TRBV4-1 and J usage is TRBJ2-7; D tentatively fits TRBD1 or TRBD2 (5 bases each). Trimming shortened V by 0 bases and J by 2 bases, and 17 bases separated the two germline ends. Germline values: CDR1 MGHRA, CDR2 YSYEKL. CDR3 length: 17 residues. CDR3 sequence: CASSQDRGRTGAYEQYF. The CDR3 region has the DNA TGCGCCAGCAGCCAAGATCGGGGACGGACTGGTGCCTACGAGCAGTACTTC.

This clonotype was seen a single time. At one end, the junction sequence differs from germline, possibly due to a read error. The V gene is TRBV3-1, the J gene TRBJ1-1; D is ambiguous. This CDR3 contains 16 residues. CDR1 LGHDT and CDR2 YNNKEL come from the germline V gene (reference sequence). The CDR3 DNA follows: TGTGCCAACAGCCAAGATCGGTTTTGGGGATTGAAGGGAGCTTTCTTT. This gives the protein CANSQDRFWGLKGAFF.

This clonotype has just a few counts. This sequence joins TRBV20-1 and TRBJ2-1; TRBD2 is a possible D gene (6 bases). Deletions cut 7 bases from V and 6 bases from J, with 10 bases between. CDR1 and CDR2 (germline): DFQATT, SNEGSKA (reference sequence). The CDR3 totals 11 residues. CDR3 sequence reads: CSGGVGNEQFF. Written as DNA, the CDR3 is TGCAGTGGCGGGGTGGGCAATGAGCAGTTCTTC.

The chain couples TRBV27 to TRBJ1-3; 8 bases align to TRBD1. This CDR3 contains 15 residues. The germline gives CDR1 MNHEY, CDR2 SMNVEV (reference sequence). J lost 3 bases, V lost 5 bases, and 6 bases had no gene match. CDR3 residues: CASSPGQGYGNTIYF. Here the CDR3 DNA reads TGTGCCAGCAGTCCCGGACAGGGTTATGGAAACACCATATATTTT.

The chain carries TRBV5-1 and TRBJ2-3; 7 bases agree with TRBD1. The trim removed 2 bases at V and 2 bases at J, leaving 5 bases unmatched. From germline, CDR1 is SGHRS and CDR2 YFSETQ. The CDR3 runs to 15 residues. CDR3 nucleotides: TGCGCCAGCAGCTTCAGGGGGAACCCCACAGATACGCAGTATTTT. It is translated as CASSFRGNPTDTQYF.

This clonotype was counted between two and nine times. The V call is TRBV9, the J call TRBJ2-1; 10 bases line up with TRBD2. CDR1 and CDR2 from the germline V gene are SGDLS and YYNGEE. This CDR3 has 15 residues. J lost 9 bases, V lost 0 bases, and 6 bases had no gene match. The CDR3 is CASSVGSGGATEQFF. Written as DNA, the CDR3 is TGTGCCAGCAGCGTAGGGAGCGGGGGGGCGACTGAGCAGTTCTTC.

There are a few counts of this clonotype. This chain joins TRBV10-3 and TRBJ2-5; 8 nucleotides align to TRBD2. The V and J ends lost 0 bases and 2 bases, in that order; junction bases with no gene match: 11. The CDR3 runs to 18 residues. CDR1 ENHRY and CDR2 SYGVKD come from the germline V gene. CDR3 bases: TGTGCCATCAGTGAGTCTGTGTTTCCGGCGGGGGGACAAGAGACCCAGTACTTC. Encoded protein: CAISESVFPAGGQETQYF.

The J gene is TRBJ2-1, the V gene TRBV6-4; D might be TRBD2 (7 bases). Looked up from germline, CDR1 is MRHNA and CDR2 is SNTAGT. V dropped 2 bases and J dropped 2 bases, with 13 bases sitting between them. This CDR3 is 16 amino acids long. DNA of the CDR3: TGTGCCAGCAGTGACAGGGGGGGGAGAACCTACAATGAGCAGTTCTTC. Its protein product is CASSDRGGRTYNEQFF.

The chain is built from TRBV6-6 and TRBJ2-1; no clear D gene. There are 16 residues in the CDR3. Germline V gives CDR1 MNHNY, CDR2 SVGAGI (reference sequence). Trimming removed 2 bases at V and 3 bases at J, with 14 bases between. This CDR3 is CASSYRPSSLYNEQFF. The CDR3 DNA is TGTGCCAGCAGTTACAGGCCCAGCAGTCTCTACAATGAGCAGTTCTTC.

This chain uses TRBV10-3 with TRBJ2-1; no firm D call. CDR3 length: 14 amino acids. Germline CDR1 reads ENHRY; CDR2 reads SYGVKD. The V and J ends lost 7 bases and 5 bases respectively, with 15 bases between them. The chain's CDR3 is CAITPASGDNEQFF. CDR3 sequence (DNA): TGTGCCATCACCCCTGCGAGTGGGGACAATGAGCAGTTCTTC.

The V gene is TRBV2, the J gene TRBJ2-1, with D hard to call. The CDR3 consists of 13 residues. Trimming shortened V by 8 bases and J by 5 bases, and 13 bases separated the two germline ends. Germline V gives CDR1 SNHLY, CDR2 FYNNEI. The CDR3 region has the DNA TGTGCCAGCTTTTCGGTAGCCAACAATGAGCAGTTCTTC. It specifies CASFSVANNEQFF.

This clonotype was picked up many times. The J gene is TRBJ2-1, the V gene TRBV7-9; the D gene is possibly TRBD1 (5 bases). CDR3 length: 14 amino acids. Germline loops: CDR1 SEHNR, CDR2 FQNEAQ (reference sequence). Trimming took 2 bases from V and 6 from J, leaving 11 bases between them. DNA of the CDR3: TGTGCCAGCAGCTTAATCAGGGCTGGCAATGAGCAGTTCTTC. Encoded protein: CASSLIRAGNEQFF.

Details on this clonotype: It may be a read error: a sequence one base away is much more abundant. V is TRBV19 and J is TRBJ2-3; D gene ambiguous. The V gene's germline CDR1 is LNHDA and CDR2 SQIVND (reference sequence). Trimming cost V 3 bases and J 2 bases, with 6 bases left between them. The CDR3 has 13 amino acids. CDR3 bases: TGTGCCAGTAGTATTCAGGACACAGATACGCAGTATTTT. The encoded protein is CASSIQDTDTQYF.

V gene TRBV7-6 combines with J gene TRBJ2-3; D is undetermined. V was shortened by 4 bases and J by 2 bases, with 7 bases between the two germline ends. The germline V gene encodes CDR1 SGHVS and CDR2 FNYEAQ. This CDR3 contains 13 residues. This chain's CDR3 is CASSSHTTDTQYF. As DNA, the CDR3 is TGTGCCAGCAGCTCCCACACCACAGATACGCAGTATTTT. The entire variable domain, with the rest obtained from reference TRBV7-6 and TRBJ2-3, is as follows: GAGVSQSPRYKVTKRGQDVALRCDPISGHVSLYWYRQALGQGPEFLTYFNYEAQQDKSGLPNDRFSAERPEGSISTLTIQRTEQRDSAMYRCASSSHTTDTQYFGPGTRLTVL.

Only a few counts were recorded for this clonotype. This rearrangement joins TRBV6-2 or TRBV6-3 to TRBJ2-7; a possible D gene is TRBD1 (6 bases). Trimming cost V 8 bases and J 4 bases, with 18 bases left between them. Germline CDR1 MNHEY, CDR2 SVGEGT. The CDR3 loop spans 14 amino acids. In DNA form, the CDR3 reads TGTGCCAGCGCCCGGGGCAGGGGAAGGTACGAGCAGTACGTC. Its translation is CASARGRGRYEQYV.

This clonotype was seen many times. This sequence joins TRBV3-1 and TRBJ2-1, with 8 bases matching TRBD2. Germline V gene sequence: CDR1 LGHDT, CDR2 YNNKEL (reference sequence). With 4 bases clipped from V and 7 bases from J, the junction kept 6 bases outside the gene matches. The CDR3 covers 14 residues. The CDR3: CASSRGAGANEQFF. CDR3 bases: TGTGCCAGCAGCCGGGGAGCGGGGGCTAATGAGCAGTTCTTC.

In its sample, this clonotype was seen many times. The rearrangement links TRBV7-2 to TRBJ2-1, with 12 nucleotides matching TRBD2. CDR3 length equals 16 residues. Germline trimming cut 5 bases from V and 8 bases from J; bases unmatched to any gene: 10. The V gene's germline CDR1 is SGHTA and CDR2 FQGNSA. The CDR3 here is CASSPGLAGGPHEQFF. CDR3 coding DNA: TGTGCCAGCAGCCCCGGGCTAGCGGGGGGGCCTCATGAGCAGTTCTTC.

This clonotype was recorded a few times. The chain couples TRBV2 to TRBJ2-4; D uncertain. V was cut by 4 bases and J by 9 bases, with 7 bases left in between. This CDR3 has 11 residues. Germline V CDR1 and CDR2: SNHLY, FYNNEI. CDR3 DNA sequence: TGTGCCAGCAGTGTGACGGGCATTCAGTACTTC. This codes for CASSVTGIQYF.

This clonotype was seen more than once but under ten times. In DNA, the CDR3 is TGTGCCAGCAGCTTAGATTTCAACACTGAAGCTTTCTTT. Translation gives CASSLDFNTEAFF. V usage is TRBV11-3 and J usage is TRBJ1-1; D is undetermined. Germline CDR1 SGHNT, CDR2 YENEEA. This CDR3 contains 13 residues. Trimming removed 0 bases from V and 2 bases from J, with 4 bases in between.

The table lists this clonotype with a few counts. This chain links TRBV7-8 with TRBJ2-2; D is unresolved. CDR3 length: 15 residues. V was cut by 5 bases and J by 0 bases, with 10 bases left in between. Germline CDR1 is SGHVS and CDR2 is FQNEAQ. The CDR3 reads CASSLQGPNTGELFF. CDR3 in DNA: TGTGCCAGCAGCCTTCAAGGACCGAACACCGGGGAGCTGTTTTTT.

Turning to this clonotype: A junction end diverges from the germline sequence, so it may reflect a read error. The CDR3 spells CANSLGKYNSPLHF. The DNA for the CDR3 is TGTGCCAACAGCTTAGGCAAATATAATTCACCCCTCCACTTT. The gene calls are TRBV7-6 and TRBJ1-6; unclear D gene. This CDR3 spans 14 amino acids. The V gene's germline CDR1 is SGHVS and CDR2 FNYEAQ.

Written as DNA, the CDR3 is TGTGCCAGCAGGGCTAGCGAAGCTTGGAACACCGGGGAGCTGTTTTTT. Amino acid sequence: CASRASEAWNTGELFF. This rearrangement joins TRBV2 to TRBJ2-2, with a tentative D call TRBD2 (6 bases). Trimming removed 6 bases from V and 1 base from J, with 15 bases in between. Germline V gene lookup returns CDR1 SNHLY and CDR2 FYNNEI. This CDR3 has 16 residues.

The V gene is TRBV7-8, the J gene TRBJ2-1, with 12 bases lining up with TRBD2. The length of the CDR3 is 19 residues. V was clipped by 5 bases and J by 0 bases; unmatched bases: 11. The germline V gene encodes CDR1 SGHVS and CDR2 FQNEAQ. CDR3 sequence reads: CASSLLAGGSTSSYNEQFF. CDR3 bases: TGTGCCAGCAGCCTACTAGCGGGGGGTTCAACGAGCTCCTACAATGAGCAGTTCTTC.

V and J are TRBV7-9 and TRBJ2-7; 7 bases line up with TRBD1. The CDR3 spans 15 residues. With V trimmed by 3 bases and J by 0 bases, 5 bases remained unmatched. The V gene's germline CDR1 is SEHNR and CDR2 FQNEAQ (reference sequence). This CDR3 reads CASSLDRPSSYEQYV. Written as DNA, the CDR3 is TGTGCCAGCAGCTTGGACAGGCCAAGCTCCTACGAGCAGTACGTC.

This clonotype was observed a few times. This chain connects TRBV20-1 to TRBJ1-5; the D gene is possibly TRBD1 (5 bases). Germline values: CDR1 DFQATT, CDR2 SNEGSKA (reference sequence). V gave up 0 bases and J gave up 0 bases, with 12 bases separating them. This CDR3 has 16 residues. This chain's CDR3 is CSARDPAGSSNQPQHF. The CDR3 nucleotides are TGCAGTGCTAGAGATCCAGCAGGGTCTAGCAATCAGCCCCAGCATTTT.

The rearrangement joins TRBV6-1 to TRBJ1-1; TRBD1 is a possible D gene (6 bases). V was clipped by 6 bases and J by 3 bases, with 20 bases between them. CDR1 and CDR2 (germline): MNHNS, SASEGT. The CDR3 contains 16 residues. CDR3 sequence: CASSPRGGARYTEAFF. CDR3 nucleotide sequence: TGTGCCAGCAGCCCCCGGGGGGGGGCAAGGTACACTGAAGCTTTCTTT.